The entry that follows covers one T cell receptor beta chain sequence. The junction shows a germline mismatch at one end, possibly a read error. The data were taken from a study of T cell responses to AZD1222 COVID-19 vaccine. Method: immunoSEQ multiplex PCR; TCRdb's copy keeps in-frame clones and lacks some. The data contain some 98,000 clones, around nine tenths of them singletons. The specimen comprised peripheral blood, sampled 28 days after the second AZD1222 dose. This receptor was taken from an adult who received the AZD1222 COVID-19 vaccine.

The CDR3 is CASRLDRGVTEAFF. The CDR3 coding sequence is TGTGCCAGCAGATTGGACAGGGGAGTCACTGAAGCTTTCTTT. The chain is built from TRBV5-5 and TRBJ1-1; 9 nucleotides align to TRBD1. Germline CDR1 reads SGHKS; CDR2 reads YYEKEE (reference sequence). The CDR3 totals 14 residues.